This T cell receptor (beta chain) stems from a study of beta chain features in type 1 diabetes. Study outcomes and limitations: In type 1 diabetes patients, VDJ junctions had fewer insertions; deletions at these junctions were more frequent. It was among patients, rather than healthy donors, that naive, central memory and Treg TCRB repertoires appeared more similar.

CD45RO/CCR7/CD25/CD127/CD95/CD27 sorting isolated CD4+ naive, central memory, regulatory and stem cell-like memory cells. Germline values: CDR1 SQVTM, CDR2 ANQGSEA. This CDR3 spans 13 amino acids. V shed 6 bases and J shed 1 base, with 11 bases lying between them. Since all of the isolated RNA was reverse transcribed, expressed TCRB transcripts were what got sequenced. Generated by immunoSEQ multiplex PCR, the TCRdb table keeps only in-frame clones and is missing some. This table holds fewer than 250,000 clones, 9.6% found once. The table lists this clone with many counts. Its antigen is not identified.

V and J are TRBV29-1 and TRBJ2-3; D is perhaps TRBD2 (5 bases). Sequenced input: naive CD4+ T cells from blood. The TCR originated in a woman between 18 and 30 years old in good health. For the CDR3, the DNA is TGCAGCGTCGGAGGTCGCGGCACAGATACGCAGTATTTT. This codes for CSVGGRGTDTQYF.